A selection of T cell receptor beta chains follows, all from one sample in a study of T cells after yellow fever vaccination. MiXCR, run by TCRdb on the 5' RACE reads, gives a single entry per CDR3 protein. The sample records over 150,000 distinct CDR3 sequences, 5.5% to 7.5% being singletons. Sequencing was performed on CD4+ T cells sorted from PBMCs, taken on the day of the first yellow fever vaccination. The receptors stem from a man between 18 and 35 years old who received the YFV17D yellow fever vaccine. CDR3s include the opening cysteine and the closing phenylalanine or tryptophan. The D gene is left open where the match is weak. Not every row has a clone size; where given, it reads once, few, many or a size class.

D gene	clone size	J gene	V gene	CDR3 DNA	CDR3 protein
-	many	TRBJ2-3	TRBV7-2	TGTGCCAGCAGCTTAGTGGGGCCCCGCGCTACGCAGTATTTT	CASSLVGPRATQYF
-	-	TRBJ2-3	TRBV7-9	TGTGCCAGCAGCTGGACAGACGATACGCAGTATTTT	CASSWTDDTQYF
-	-	TRBJ1-5	TRBV12-3/TRBV12-4	TGTGCCAGCAGTCCGACCAGGGGCAGGGTGGGCAATCAGCCCCAGCATTTT	CASSPTRGRVGNQPQHF
TRBD2	-	TRBJ2-5	TRBV10-3	TGTGCCATCGGGCAAGCTAGCGGGGGACAAGAGACCCAGTACTTC	CAIGQASGGQETQYF
-	many	TRBJ2-1	TRBV6-5	TGTGCCAGCAGTTACCCAGGACACAATGAGCAGTTCTTC	CASSYPGHNEQFF
TRBD2	many	TRBJ2-3	TRBV28	TGTGCCAGCAGTTTAATACTAGCGGGGGGGCGTGGAAGAGATACGCAGTATTTT	CASSLILAGGRGRDTQYF
-	many	TRBJ1-3	TRBV7-2	TGTGCCAGCAGCTTAGGGCTATCTGGAAACACCATATATTTT	CASSLGLSGNTIYF
-	many	TRBJ2-7	TRBV10-2	TGCGCCAGTTCTAGGCGGGAAACCTACGAGCAGTACTTC	CASSRRETYEQYF
-	many	TRBJ1-1	TRBV5-1	TGCGCCAGCAGCTTGGGGGAGAGTGAAGCTTTCTTT	CASSLGESEAFF
-	few	TRBJ2-7	TRBV19	TGTGCCAGTCGAACGACTGGACGGATACCCTACGAGCAGTACTTC	CASRTTGRIPYEQYF
TRBD2	few	TRBJ2-3	TRBV5-1	TGCGCCAGCAGCTCTACTAGCGATTATTCAGCAGATACGCAGTATTTT	CASSSTSDYSADTQYF
TRBD2	few	TRBJ2-3	TRBV5-5	TGTGCCAGCAGCTTGGGGCGGGGGGCCCCAGATACGCAGTATTTT	CASSLGRGAPDTQYF
-	few	TRBJ2-3	TRBV5-4	TGTGCCAGCAGCCCGGTAGGGGGGACACTCACAGATACGCAGTATTTT	CASSPVGGTLTDTQYF
-	many	TRBJ2-2	TRBV28	TGTGCCAGCATGGAGAATAGGTTTCCAAGCTTCGGGGAGCTGTTTTTT	CASMENRFPSFGELFF
TRBD2	-	TRBJ2-1	TRBV7-9	TGTGCCAGCAGCCATCCACTAGCGGGGGGGATCGATGAGCAGTTCTTC	CASSHPLAGGIDEQFF
TRBD1	-	TRBJ1-1	TRBV6-1	TGTGCCAGCAGTCCTTGGGACAGGGAGAACACTGAAGCTTTCTTT	CASSPWDRENTEAFF
TRBD1	-	TRBJ2-2	TRBV7-2	TGTGCCAGCAGCATCGGGACAGTTCTGCTCGGCGGGGAGCTGTTTTTT	CASSIGTVLLGGELFF
-	many	TRBJ1-4	TRBV6-2/TRBV6-3	TGTGCCAGCAGTTCCCCCCCAGGGACTCGGATTTTT	CASSSPPGTRIF
-	few	TRBJ1-2	TRBV12-3/TRBV12-4	TGTGCCAGCAGTACCGGAGGTAACTATGGCTACACCTTC	CASSTGGNYGYTF
-	-	TRBJ2-2	TRBV11-3	TGTGCCAGGAGCCTCGGGATCTTCTCCTGGGAGCTGTTTTTT	CARSLGIFSWELFF
-	many	TRBJ1-1	TRBV14	TGTGCCAGCAGCCAAGACCCGAACACTGAAGCTTTCTTT	CASSQDPNTEAFF
-	many	TRBJ2-2	TRBV11-1	TGTGCCAGCGGAGTAGGGCAGGGCGACACCGGGGAGCTGTTTTTT	CASGVGQGDTGELFF
TRBD2	few	TRBJ2-3	TRBV6-1	TGTGCCAGCGGCGGGGGGCTTTACACAGATACGCAGTATTTT	CASGGGLYTDTQYF
-	many	TRBJ2-3	TRBV5-1	TGCGCCAGCAGCGCTACAGATACGCAGTATTTT	CASSATDTQYF
-	-	TRBJ2-5	TRBV18	TGTGCCAGCTCACCAGCTCAACAAGAGACCCAGTACTTC	CASSPAQQETQYF
-	-	TRBJ2-7	TRBV6-6	TGTGCCAGCAGGAGGGGGGTCTACGAGCAGTACTTC	CASRRGVYEQYF
-	few	TRBJ1-4	TRBV6-5	TGTGCCAGCAGTTACTCGAGCGGGGCCCAAAAACTGTTTTTT	CASSYSSGAQKLFF
-	-	TRBJ1-2	TRBV7-2	TGTGCCAGCAGCCTGGCGGGGGAAGTCGGTGGCTACACCTTC	CASSLAGEVGGYTF
TRBD1	-	TRBJ2-1	TRBV12-3/TRBV12-4	TGTGCCAGCAGTTTAGCGCGGACAGGGCCGTTCTTC	CASSLARTGPFF
-	few	TRBJ1-1	TRBV5-1	TGCGCCAGCAGCTTGCGGAATTGGAACACTGAAGCTTTCTTT	CASSLRNWNTEAFF
TRBD2	many	TRBJ2-3	TRBV14	TGTGCCAGCAGCCAACTTAGCGGGGGGGCCTCCCCAGATACGCAGTATTTT	CASSQLSGGASPDTQYF
TRBD2	few	TRBJ2-1	TRBV7-2	TGTGCCAGCAGCTTCGGGACTAGCGGGGGACACAATGAGCAGTTCTTC	CASSFGTSGGHNEQFF
-	-	TRBJ2-5	TRBV29-1	TGCAGCGTTGAGAGGTCAATCGGCGAGACCCAGTACTTC	CSVERSIGETQYF
-	-	TRBJ2-6	TRBV25-1	TGTGCCAGCAGTGGAGGGGAGGCTGGGGCCAACGTCCTGACTTTC	CASSGGEAGANVLTF
-	many	TRBJ2-3	TRBV5-1	TGCGCCAGCAGCTTGTTGAGGGAAGATACGCAGTATTTT	CASSLLREDTQYF
-	-	TRBJ1-5	TRBV20-1	TGCAGTGCTAGAGGCCCCGGACTAACTAATCAGCCCCAGCATTTT	CSARGPGLTNQPQHF
-	few	TRBJ1-2	TRBV5-1	TGCGCCAGCAGCCCAGGGTCCACCTATGGCTACACCTTC	CASSPGSTYGYTF
TRBD1	-	TRBJ1-6	TRBV7-2	TGTGCCAGCACCTCAGGGAACAGGGGGAATTCACCCCTCCACTTT	CASTSGNRGNSPLHF
-	-	TRBJ2-3	TRBV20-1	TGCAGCGGCGCAGAGTCTAGCACAGATACGCAGTATTTT	CSGAESSTDTQYF
TRBD1	-	TRBJ2-2	TRBV20-1	TGCAGTGCTAGAGATCTAAGGACAGGGTCGGCGAACACCGGGGAGCTGTTTTTT	CSARDLRTGSANTGELFF
-	many	TRBJ1-5	TRBV5-1	TGCGCCAGCAGAGGGGAGGAGGATCAGCCCCAGCATTTT	CASRGEEDQPQHF
-	-	TRBJ2-3	TRBV6-5	TGTGCCAGCTCCTCGCCGACAGATACGCAGTATTTT	CASSSPTDTQYF
TRBD1	-	TRBJ1-2	TRBV29-1	TGCAGCGTTTACGACAGGGGGTTTAACTATGGCTACACCTTC	CSVYDRGFNYGYTF
TRBD1	many	TRBJ2-7	TRBV5-1	TGCGCCAGCAGCGACGACAGGGGAGCCTACGAGCAGTACTTC	CASSDDRGAYEQYF
-	-	TRBJ2-2	TRBV5-6	TGTGCCAGCAGTGTTCTCGTGGGCACCGGGGAGCTGTTTTTT	CASSVLVGTGELFF
-	many	TRBJ1-3	TRBV7-8	TGTGCCAGCAGCTTAGGCAACTACCGGGTTAAAGGAAACACCATATATTTT	CASSLGNYRVKGNTIYF
TRBD2	many	TRBJ2-5	TRBV20-1	TGCAGTGCTAGAGATAGTCTAGCGGGGGGGTGGACCCAGTACTTC	CSARDSLAGGWTQYF
-	many	TRBJ2-1	TRBV5-1	TGCGCCAGCAGCTCAACTTCAGGGGCAGGGTATGAGCAGTTCTTC	CASSSTSGAGYEQFF
TRBD1	-	TRBJ1-2	TRBV4-2	TGTGCCAGCAGCCAAGAGGCGACAGGGGTTTGGGGCTACACCTTC	CASSQEATGVWGYTF
-	many	TRBJ2-5	TRBV11-2	TGTGCCAGCAGCCGGGAAGGCGGGACCCAGTACTTC	CASSREGGTQYF
-	few	TRBJ2-3	TRBV29-1	TGCAGCGTTGATACCCGCCCGGGGGACGATACGCAGTATTTT	CSVDTRPGDDTQYF